A selection of T cell receptor beta chains follows, all from one sample in a study of CD8 T cells in ankylosing spondylitis. A single record per CDR3 protein comes from TCRdb applying MiXCR to the 5' RACE reads. The sample has a few hundred thousand distinct CDR3 sequences; over 8.5% are singletons. The material sequenced was blood, either unsorted or a sorted T cell fraction (not recorded which). These TCRs come from a male donor with ankylosing spondylitis or in good health (not recorded which). The CDR3 runs from the conserved cysteine through the conserved F or W. A D gene is named only where the DNA matches it firmly. Clone size is given for some rows only: seen once, a few or many times, or a class if the clone is expanded.

len	j_gene	abundance	v_gene	d_gene	CDR3aa	CDR3nt
17	TRBJ1-1	many	TRBV4-1	NA	CASSSDSDGGTDTEAFF	TGCGCCAGCAGCTCAGACTCTGACGGGGGCACTGACACTGAAGCTTTCTTT
13	TRBJ2-7	many	TRBV20-1	TRBD2	CSALLAGPYEQYF	TGCAGTGCCCTGCTAGCGGGACCTTACGAGCAGTACTTC
15	TRBJ2-7	few	TRBV9	NA	CASSAEAGQANEQYF	TGTGCCAGCAGCGCCGAAGCGGGACAGGCGAACGAGCAGTACTTC
10	TRBJ1-2	many	TRBV6-6	NA	CASSQDGYTF	TGTGCCAGCAGCCAGGACGGCTACACCTTC
15	TRBJ2-1	many	TRBV5-1	TRBD2	CASSSSGKSYNEQFF	TGCGCCAGCAGCTCCAGCGGGAAGTCCTACAATGAGCAGTTCTTC
16	TRBJ2-1	few	TRBV3-1	TRBD2	CASSQDSSGAYNEQFF	TGTGCCAGCAGCCAAGATTCTAGCGGAGCCTACAATGAGCAGTTCTTC
15	TRBJ2-5	many	TRBV9	NA	CASSLIGGTGETQYF	TGTGCCAGCAGTCTTATAGGGGGGACTGGAGAGACCCAGTACTTC
20	TRBJ2-1	many	TRBV5-1	NA	CASSFLDDHLRHLLPNEQFF	TGCGCCAGCAGCTTCTTGGATGACCATCTTCGGCACCTCCTGCCAAATGAGCAGTTCTTC
16	TRBJ2-1	NA	TRBV4-3	TRBD1	CASSQDRQGAYNEQFF	TGCGCCAGCAGCCAAGACCGACAGGGCGCATACAATGAGCAGTTCTTC
14	TRBJ1-2	many	TRBV6-1	NA	CASSEGTELYGYTF	TGTGCCAGCAGTGAAGGGACAGAGCTGTATGGCTACACCTTC
14	TRBJ1-1	many	TRBV20-1	NA	CSARPGIRDTEAFF	TGCAGTGCTAGGCCGGGGATTCGGGACACTGAAGCTTTCTTT
14	TRBJ2-1	many	TRBV27	TRBD2	CASSGGLAVNEQFF	TGTGCCAGCAGTGGGGGACTAGCGGTAAATGAGCAGTTCTTC
15	TRBJ1-2	few	TRBV14	TRBD1	CASSITGTGVYGYTF	TGTGCCAGCAGCATAACCGGGACAGGGGTATATGGCTACACCTTC
15	TRBJ1-3	NA	TRBV4-2	NA	CASSPDQGPGNTIYF	TGTGCCAGCAGCCCCGACCAGGGGCCTGGAAACACCATATATTTT
14	TRBJ2-5	NA	TRBV7-2	NA	CASSLANYQETQYF	TGTGCCAGCAGCTTAGCCAACTACCAAGAGACCCAGTACTTC
16	TRBJ1-1	few	TRBV2	NA	CASSARTGLLDTEAFF	TGTGCCAGCAGTGCCCGCACAGGGTTACTTGACACTGAAGCTTTCTTT
12	TRBJ2-3	many	TRBV12-3/TRBV12-4	TRBD1	CASRGDSHTQYF	TGTGCCAGCAGAGGGGACAGTCATACGCAGTATTTT
14	TRBJ2-3	many	TRBV12-3/TRBV12-4	TRBD2	CASKRGGGTDTQYF	TGTGCCAGCAAGCGGGGGGGCGGAACAGATACGCAGTATTTT
12	TRBJ2-7	many	TRBV12-3/TRBV12-4	NA	CASSLSAPEQYF	TGTGCCAGCAGTTTGTCGGCCCCGGAGCAGTACTTC
16	TRBJ2-1	NA	TRBV23-1	NA	CASSQATLLRPSEQFF	TGCGCCAGCAGTCAAGCGACCCTTTTGAGACCCAGTGAGCAGTTCTTC
18	TRBJ2-1	few	TRBV20-1	TRBD2	CSARDLLAGVSAYNEQFF	TGCAGTGCTAGAGATTTACTAGCGGGGGTTTCGGCCTACAATGAGCAGTTCTTC
13	TRBJ2-3	few	TRBV6-1	TRBD2	CATLAGGTDTQYF	TGTGCCACCTTAGCGGGGGGGACAGATACGCAGTATTTT
13	TRBJ2-7	many	TRBV6-5	NA	CASSYFQSYEQYF	TGTGCCAGCAGTTATTTCCAGTCCTACGAGCAGTACTTC
15	TRBJ2-3	many	TRBV7-2	NA	CASSLGGGDTDTQYF	TGTGCCAGCAGCTTAGGCGGCGGGGACACAGATACGCAGTATTTT
14	TRBJ2-1	many	TRBV5-1	NA	CASSLVWGSDEQFF	TGCGCCAGCAGCTTGGTCTGGGGCTCGGATGAGCAGTTCTTC
16	TRBJ2-7	many	TRBV28	TRBD1	CASSLETDRGSHEQYF	TGTGCCAGCAGTTTAGAAACTGACAGGGGGTCTCACGAGCAGTACTTC
13	TRBJ2-1	many	TRBV15	TRBD2	CATSKQREVAQFF	TGTGCCACCAGCAAGCAGCGGGAGGTGGCGCAGTTCTTC
14	TRBJ1-6	many	TRBV12-3/TRBV12-4	NA	CASSNLGRISPLHF	TGTGCCAGCAGTAACCTGGGACGGATTTCGCCCCTCCACTTT
13	TRBJ1-2	few	TRBV29-1	NA	CSVEIPRRYGYTF	TGCAGCGTTGAGATTCCGCGTCGCTATGGCTACACCTTC